These 32 T cell receptor beta chains originate from one sample sequenced in a study of shared clonotypes between healthy human individuals. The repertoire was sequenced with immunoSEQ multiplex PCR; TCRdb's copy has only in-frame clones and lacks some. The table includes roughly 760,000 clones, less than 85% detected once. The source material was memory CD4+ T cells sorted from blood. Subset: CD45RA-negative fraction. The origin of the receptors is a woman under 40 in good health.

The sample holds one count of this clone. This chain connects TRBV2 to TRBJ2-2, with D perhaps TRBD1 (5 bases). The last part of the DNA fits TRBJ1-3 better; the J call may be wrong. The CDR3 contains 18 residues. Germline V gene lookup returns CDR1 SNHLY and CDR2 FYNNEI. The CDR3 region has the DNA TGTGCCAGCAGCGTTACTAGCGTTTGGGGGAGTAGTGGAAACACCATATATTTT. This translates into CASSVTSVWGSSGNTIYF.

The V gene is TRBV7-7, the J gene TRBJ2-1; D remains unclear. The CDR3 sequence is 15 residues long. Germline CDR1 and CDR2: SSHAT and FNYEAQ (reference sequence). V was shortened by 5 bases and J by 0 bases, with 11 bases between the two germline ends. CDR3 in DNA: TGTGCCAGCAGCCCGACAAGTAGCTCCTACAATGAGCAGTTCTTC. This sequence encodes CASSPTSSSYNEQFF.

In nucleotides, the CDR3 is TGTGCCAGCAGTGAAGTGGCAGGAAATGAGCAGTTCTTC. Its translation: CASSEVAGNEQFF. V usage is TRBV6-1 and J usage is TRBJ2-1; D is uncertain. Trimming pared 1 base from V and 7 bases from J, leaving 8 bases between. CDR3 size: 13 residues. CDR1 MNHNS and CDR2 SASEGT come from the germline V gene.

The chain recombines TRBV4-2 with TRBJ2-3; 9 bases align to TRBD2. The CDR3 loop spans 17 amino acids. CDR1 LGHNA and CDR2 YNFKEQ come from the germline V gene. J was trimmed by 4 bases and V by 1 base; bases with no gene match: 9. CDR3 nucleotides: TGTGCCAGCAGCCAAGCAACGAAGGCGGGAGGGCCAGATACGCAGTATTTT. Amino acids: CASSQATKAGGPDTQYF.

This clone has more than one count but fewer than ten. The sample holds other DNA sequences that translate to the same CDR3. The chain couples TRBV29-1 to TRBJ2-1, with 7 bases identical to TRBD2. The trim removed 6 bases at V and 0 bases at J, leaving 8 bases unmatched. Looked up from germline, CDR1 is SQVTM and CDR2 is ANQGSEA. This CDR3 is built from 15 residues. The CDR3 loop reads CSVDDSSGSYNEQFF. CDR3 sequence (DNA): TGCAGCGTCGATGATTCTAGCGGCTCCTACAATGAGCAGTTCTTC.

The chain combines TRBV29-1 with TRBJ1-1; 8 bases agree with TRBD1. CDR1 and CDR2 from the germline V gene are SQVTM and ANQGSEA. The CDR3 contains 15 residues. The V gene end was trimmed by 4 bases and the J gene end by 3 bases; junction bases not matched to a gene: 10. The DNA for the CDR3 is TGCAGCGTTGTTTACCCGACAGGGGTGGACACTGAAGCTTTCTTT. The encoded protein is CSVVYPTGVDTEAFF.

The chain links TRBV18 to TRBJ2-1, with 7 positions matching TRBD2. Trimming at V came to 6 bases and at J to 7 bases, leaving 9 bases not matched to a gene. CDR3 length: 14 amino acids. CDR1 KGHSH and CDR2 LQKENI come from the germline V gene. The CDR3 sequence is CASSAPSGNNEQFF. Here the CDR3 DNA reads TGTGCCAGCTCGGCCCCGAGCGGGAATAATGAGCAGTTCTTC.

This clone appeared once. This chain uses TRBV5-6 with TRBJ2-1; D not resolved. The CDR3 spans 13 residues. Germline CDR1 and CDR2: SGHDT and YYEEEE. With 0 bases removed from V and 5 bases from J, the gap between germline ends came to 6 bases. In DNA, the CDR3 is TGTGCCAGCAGCTTGGGAGGTGACAATGAGCAGTTCTTC. Encoded protein: CASSLGGDNEQFF.

The rearrangement uses TRBV2 and TRBJ2-2; D gene uncertain. Trimming took 2 bases from V and 2 from J, leaving 6 bases between them. This CDR3 is 14 amino acids long. Germline V gene data show CDR1 as SNHLY and CDR2 as FYNNEI. The CDR3 bases are TGTGCCAGCAGTGAAACCGAAAACACCGGGGAGCTGTTTTTT. This gives the protein CASSETENTGELFF.

In its sample, this clone was seen many times. DNA for the CDR3: TGTGCCAGTAAGTCGGACTACCAAGAGACCCAGTACTTC. It codes for CASKSDYQETQYF. The chain joins TRBV19 to TRBJ2-5, with D possibly being TRBD2 (5 bases). The CDR3 is 13 residues long. Trimming removed 7 bases from V and 0 bases from J, with 9 bases in between. Germline V gene data show CDR1 as LNHDA and CDR2 as SQIVND (reference sequence).

Here the CDR3 DNA reads TGTGCCATCGGTCTAGCGGCCCTTCCTACGAGCTGGCAGTACTTC. Translation gives CAIGLAALPTSWQYF. The chain links TRBV10-3 to TRBJ2-7; 7 bases line up with TRBD2. J was trimmed by 9 bases and V by 8 bases; bases with no gene match: 19. Germline lookup yields CDR1 ENHRY and CDR2 SYGVKD. The CDR3 consists of 15 residues.

This chain links TRBV5-1 with TRBJ2-6, with a tentative D call TRBD1 (5 bases). The CDR3 extends over 15 amino acids. The V gene lost 4 bases and the J gene lost 0 bases, with 8 bases spanning the gap. From germline, CDR1 is SGHRS and CDR2 YFSETQ. The CDR3 region is CASSPDSSGANVLTF. The CDR3 DNA is TGCGCCAGCAGCCCTGACAGCTCTGGGGCCAACGTCCTGACTTTC.

This chain links TRBV30 with TRBJ1-1; D remains ambiguous. This CDR3 is built from 12 residues. The germline CDR1 and CDR2 sequences are GTSNPN and SVGIG (reference sequence). V lost 4 bases, J lost 3 bases, and 9 bases lay in between. The CDR3 protein is CAWIGWDTEAFF. The CDR3 nucleotides read TGTGCCTGGATAGGGTGGGACACTGAAGCTTTCTTT. Full variable domain (rest looked up from reference TRBV30 and TRBJ1-1): SQTIHQWPATLVQPVGSPLSLECTVEGTSNPNLYWYRQAAGRGLQLLFYSVGIGQISSEVPQNLSASRPQDRQFILSSKKLLLSDSGFYLCAWIGWDTEAFFGQGTRLTVV.

This chain links TRBV11-2 with TRBJ1-2; 7 positions agree with TRBD1. The CDR3 has 13 residues. Germline V lookup: CDR1 SGHAT, CDR2 FQNNGV. The J segment lost 3 bases and the V segment lost 4 bases, leaving 2 bases of the junction unmatched. Written as DNA, the CDR3 is TGTGCCAGCAGCTCCGGACAGGACTATGGCTACACCTTC. This sequence encodes CASSSGQDYGYTF.

The J gene is TRBJ1-2, the V gene TRBV20-1; D gene unclear. CDR1 is DFQATT, CDR2 SNEGSKA, per germline (reference sequence). With 7 bases removed from V and 8 bases from J, the gap between germline ends came to 8 bases. The CDR3 runs to 9 residues. CDR3 bases: TGCAGTGTCCTTCCCGGCTACACCTTC. Translated: CSVLPGYTF.

In its sample, this clone was seen many times. This chain joins TRBV18 and TRBJ2-7, with a weak D call TRBD2 (5 bases). The V and J ends lost 6 bases and 6 bases respectively, with 12 bases between them. The CDR3 runs to 12 residues. Germline lookup yields CDR1 KGHSH and CDR2 LQKENI. The chain's CDR3 is CASSFREGEQYF. DNA of the CDR3: TGTGCCAGCTCCTTCCGAGAGGGCGAGCAGTACTTC.

In its sample, this clone was seen many times. This chain connects TRBV7-8 to TRBJ2-7, with 8 bases aligning to TRBD2. CDR1 and CDR2 (germline): SGHVS, FQNEAQ. V lost 0 bases to trimming and J lost 3 bases; unmatched junction nucleotides: 7. This CDR3 has 16 amino acids. CDR3 in DNA: TGTGCCAGCAGCTTAGCCCGGGCGGGAGGATTCTACGAGCAGTACTTC. Residues: CASSLARAGGFYEQYF.

The chain links TRBV18 to TRBJ1-2, with D unresolved. The ends were cut back, 3 bases at V and 8 bases at J, with 16 bases in the middle. The CDR3 consists of 14 residues. Germline V gene sequence: CDR1 KGHSH, CDR2 LQKENI. The CDR3, as DNA: TGTGCCAGCTCACCTTCCCCCGTAATCGGCGGCTACACCTTC. Protein: CASSPSPVIGGYTF. The full variable domain, in which reference TRBV18 and TRBJ1-2 provide the parts outside the CDR3, is NAGVMQNPRHLVRRRGQEARLRCSPMKGHSHVYWYRQLPEEGLKFMVYLQKENIIDESGMPKERFSAEFPKEGPSILRIQQVVRGDSAAYFCASSPSPVIGGYTFGSGTRLTVV.

For this clone: One end of the junction is discordant with germline, which a read error may explain. This chain links TRBV4-1 with TRBJ2-2; D may be TRBD2 (6 bases). The CDR3 consists of 17 residues. Germline-derived CDR1 and CDR2 are MGHRA and YSYEKL. This chain's CDR3 is CASSQGRVGRNPGELFF. The CDR3 DNA sequence: TGCGCCAGCAGCCAAGGGAGGGTGGGGAGGAACCCCGGGGAGCTGTTTTTT.

The CDR3 nucleotides are TGTGCCAGCAGCCCAGTTGGTGGAGACTACACCTTC. Translation: CASSPVGGDYTF. The rearrangement links TRBV11-2 to TRBJ1-2; D not certain. Deletions cut 5 bases from V and 10 bases from J, with 14 bases between. This CDR3 has 12 amino acids. Germline assignment: CDR1 SGHAT and CDR2 FQNNGV.

This clone was seen many times. The rearrangement links TRBV27 to TRBJ2-3; D possibly corresponds to TRBD2 (6 bases). The CDR3 has 14 amino acids. Germline CDR1 MNHEY, CDR2 SMNVEV (reference sequence). V dropped 5 bases and J dropped 6 bases, with 15 bases sitting between them. In DNA, the CDR3 is TGTGCCAGCAGTACCCGACTAGAGCTGGATACGCAGTATTTT. As protein: CASSTRLELDTQYF.

In this sample, this clone turned up once. The sample contains more than one DNA sequence encoding this CDR3. The J gene is TRBJ2-1, the V gene TRBV7-2; 8 nucleotides align to TRBD2. The CDR3 runs 15 residues. With 4 bases clipped from V and 0 bases from J, the junction kept 2 bases outside the gene matches. From germline, CDR1 is SGHTA and CDR2 FQGNSA. CDR3 sequence (DNA): TGTGCCAGCAGCTCCACTAGCGGCTCCTACAATGAGCAGTTCTTC. This gives the protein CASSSTSGSYNEQFF.

The J gene is TRBJ2-1, the V gene TRBV25-1; D is possibly TRBD1 (5 bases). The CDR3 contains 10 residues. V was clipped by 7 bases and J by 10 bases, with 8 bases between them. Germline V gives CDR1 MGHDK, CDR2 SYGVNS. Written as DNA, the CDR3 is TGTGCCAGCATAGGGGCAGAGCAGTTCTTC. Encoded protein: CASIGAEQFF.

The chain couples TRBV11-3 to TRBJ2-1, with 15 bases lining up with TRBD2. Germline trimming cut 5 bases from V and 7 bases from J; bases unmatched to any gene: 6. Germline V gene lookup returns CDR1 SGHNT and CDR2 YENEEA. The length of the CDR3 is 16 residues. CDR3 in amino acids: CASSHGLAGGSNEQFF. DNA of the CDR3: TGTGCCAGCAGCCATGGACTAGCGGGAGGGAGTAATGAGCAGTTCTTC.

V is TRBV9 and J is TRBJ1-1; possibly TRBD1 for D (6 bases). Germline V CDR1 and CDR2: SGDLS, YYNGEE. This CDR3 has 15 amino acids. V dropped 0 bases and J dropped 5 bases, with 14 bases sitting between them. The chain's CDR3 is CASSVASQGKTEAFF. The CDR3 DNA follows: TGTGCCAGCAGCGTAGCTTCACAGGGAAAAACTGAAGCTTTCTTT.

The rearrangement links TRBV15 to TRBJ1-4, with 7 bases identical to TRBD1. The germline gives CDR1 LNHNV, CDR2 YYDKDF (reference sequence). The CDR3 is made up of 18 amino acids. V lost 0 bases and J lost 8; bases outside the gene matches: 15. Written as DNA, the CDR3 is TGTGCCACCAGCAGAGATGCTTTATCAACAGGGGATGGAGAAAAACTGTTTTTT. Translating it yields CATSRDALSTGDGEKLFF.

The V gene is TRBV11-1, the J gene TRBJ2-2; tentatively, D is TRBD2 (6 bases). The V gene lost 1 base and the J gene lost 4 bases, with 10 bases spanning the gap. Germline assignment: CDR1 SGHAT and CDR2 FQDESV (reference sequence). The CDR3 loop spans 15 amino acids. The CDR3 DNA is TGTGCCAGCAGCTTAGGTGCGGGATCCACCGGGGAGCTGTTTTTT. It specifies CASSLGAGSTGELFF.

The chain uses TRBV7-2 and TRBJ2-3; TRBD2 matches at 11 bases. This CDR3 region has 18 residues. The V segment lost 5 bases and the J segment 4 bases; nucleotides outside the gene matches: 14. Germline values: CDR1 SGHTA, CDR2 FQGNSA. The CDR3 region has the DNA TGTGCCAGCAGCCCCAACGCCTTAGCGGGAGGGCCTTCAGATACGCAGTATTTT. Protein product: CASSPNALAGGPSDTQYF.

This clone was counted once. The V and J genes are TRBV2 and TRBJ2-6, with D hard to call. CDR1 and CDR2 from the germline V gene are SNHLY and FYNNEI. The CDR3 runs 16 residues. Trimming left V 1 base short and J 0 bases short, with 7 bases between. CDR3 bases: TGTGCCAGCAGTGAAGGACTGTACTCTGGGGCCAACGTCCTGACTTTC. Translation gives CASSEGLYSGANVLTF.

The V gene is TRBV7-9, the J gene TRBJ1-2, with D perhaps matching TRBD1 (6 bases). The CDR3 runs 13 residues. CDR1 and CDR2 from the germline V gene are SEHNR and FQNEAQ (reference sequence). Deletions cut 5 bases from V and 5 bases from J, with 12 bases between. The CDR3 DNA reads TGTGCCAGCAGCCCCAGGACAGAGTATGGCTACACCTTC. It encodes CASSPRTEYGYTF. Together with reference TRBV7-9 and TRBJ1-2, the CDR3 gives the full variable domain: DTGVSQNPRHKITKRGQNVTFRCDPISEHNRLYWYRQTLGQGPEFLTYFQNEAQLEKSRLLSDRFSAERPKGSFSTLEIQRTEQGDSAMYLCASSPRTEYGYTFGSGTRLTVV.

This clone was seen a few times. This chain uses TRBV5-1 with TRBJ2-3; the D is unclear. The germline V gene encodes CDR1 SGHRS and CDR2 YFSETQ. CDR3 length: 17 residues. V lost 5 bases to trimming and J lost 0 bases, with 19 bases between them. The CDR3 DNA follows: TGCGCCAGCAGAAGGGTTTTAGTTCGTACTAGCACAGATACGCAGTATTTT. It specifies CASRRVLVRTSTDTQYF.

The chain links TRBV5-4 to TRBJ2-1; 10 nucleotides agree with TRBD2. The CDR3 totals 16 residues. V dropped 1 base and J dropped 8; count of bases not matched to a gene: 9. Germline lookup yields CDR1 SGHNT and CDR2 YYREEE (reference sequence). CDR3 protein: CASSLRRLAGVDEQFF. The CDR3 region has the DNA TGTGCCAGCAGCTTGAGGCGGCTAGCGGGAGTGGATGAGCAGTTCTTC.